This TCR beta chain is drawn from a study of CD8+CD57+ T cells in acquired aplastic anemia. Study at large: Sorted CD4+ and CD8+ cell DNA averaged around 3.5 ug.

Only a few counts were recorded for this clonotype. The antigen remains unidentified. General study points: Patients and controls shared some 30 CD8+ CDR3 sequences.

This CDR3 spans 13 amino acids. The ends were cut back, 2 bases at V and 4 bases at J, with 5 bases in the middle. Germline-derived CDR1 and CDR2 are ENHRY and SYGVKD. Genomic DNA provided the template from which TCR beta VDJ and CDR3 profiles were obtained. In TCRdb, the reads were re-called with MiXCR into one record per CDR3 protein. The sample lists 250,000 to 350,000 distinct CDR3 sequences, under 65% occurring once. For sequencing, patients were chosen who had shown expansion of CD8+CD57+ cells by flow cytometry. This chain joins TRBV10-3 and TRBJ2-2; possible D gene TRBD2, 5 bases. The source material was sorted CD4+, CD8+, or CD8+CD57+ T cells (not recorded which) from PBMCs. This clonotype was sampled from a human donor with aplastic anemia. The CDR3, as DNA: TGTGCCATCAGTGAGGGGAGCACCGGGGAGCTGTTTTTT. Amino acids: CAISEGSTGELFF.